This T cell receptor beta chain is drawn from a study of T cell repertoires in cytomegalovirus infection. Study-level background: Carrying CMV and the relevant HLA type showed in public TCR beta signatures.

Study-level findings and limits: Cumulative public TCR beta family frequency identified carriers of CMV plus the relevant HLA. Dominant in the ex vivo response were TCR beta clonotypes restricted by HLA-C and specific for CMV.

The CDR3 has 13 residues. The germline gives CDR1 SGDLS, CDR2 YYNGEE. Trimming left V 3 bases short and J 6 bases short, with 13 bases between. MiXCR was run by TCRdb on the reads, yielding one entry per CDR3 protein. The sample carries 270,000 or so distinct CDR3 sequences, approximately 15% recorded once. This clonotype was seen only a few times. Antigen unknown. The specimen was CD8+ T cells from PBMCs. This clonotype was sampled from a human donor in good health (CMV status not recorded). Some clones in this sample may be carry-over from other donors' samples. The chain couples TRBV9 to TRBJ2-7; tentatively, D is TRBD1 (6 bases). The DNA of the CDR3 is TGTGCCAGCAGCGCGGCAGGGGTCGGCGAGCAGTACTTC. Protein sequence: CASSAAGVGEQYF.